One and the same sample provided the 28 T cell receptor beta chains below, sequenced in a study of T cell repertoires in cytomegalovirus infection. These TCRs' antigens remain unknown. TCRdb re-called the reads through MiXCR, storing one row per CDR3 protein. The data contain about half a million distinct CDR3 sequences, about 33% of them singletons. The specimen comprised cultured PBMCs, sampled from culture after CMV antigen stimulation. These receptors all come from a human donor in good health (CMV status not recorded). Some clones in this sample may be carry-over from other donors' samples.

The chain has TRBV30 and TRBJ2-7, with 9 positions matching TRBD1. The trim removed 3 bases at V and 2 bases at J, leaving 11 bases unmatched. Germline values: CDR1 GTSNPN, CDR2 SVGIG (reference sequence). This CDR3 comprises 16 residues. CDR3: CAWSGNRDRAAYEQYF. The CDR3 nucleotides are TGTGCCTGGAGCGGTAACCGGGACAGGGCCGCCTACGAGCAGTACTTC. Filled out from reference TRBV30 and TRBJ2-7, the complete variable domain reads SQTIHQWPATLVQPVGSPLSLECTVEGTSNPNLYWYRQAAGRGLQLLFYSVGIGQISSEVPQNLSASRPQDRQFILSSKKLLLSDSGFYLCAWSGNRDRAAYEQYFGPGTRLTVT.

This clonotype was counted a few times. The V and J genes are TRBV25-1 and TRBJ1-1; unclear D gene. Between the trimmed V and J ends, which lost 4 bases and 8 bases, there was a span of 11 bases. Germline lookup yields CDR1 MGHDK and CDR2 SYGVNS. The CDR3 has 12 amino acids. CDR3 protein: CASSAKPDEAFF. The CDR3 DNA reads as TGTGCCAGCAGTGCTAAGCCGGACGAAGCTTTCTTT.

This clonotype has a handful of counts. The chain links TRBV7-2 to TRBJ2-3, with D perhaps matching TRBD2 (6 bases). Deletions cut 5 bases from V and 0 bases from J, with 18 bases between. The CDR3 loop spans 17 amino acids. Per germline, CDR1 SGHTA and CDR2 FQGNSA. DNA for the CDR3: TGTGCCAGCAGCCCGGTGCTGGGGCGGGGTAGCACAGATACGCAGTATTTT. Its translation: CASSPVLGRGSTDTQYF.

This clonotype was detected many times. V usage is TRBV7-8 and J usage is TRBJ2-7, with TRBD2 matching over 7 bases. Trimming at V came to 1 base and at J to 3 bases, leaving 6 bases not matched to a gene. The CDR3 covers 15 residues. Germline CDR1 is SGHVS and CDR2 is FQNEAQ. CDR3 region: CASSLDIGGSYEQYF. The CDR3 DNA reads as TGTGCCAGCAGCTTAGATATAGGCGGGAGCTACGAGCAGTACTTC.

V is TRBV12-3 or TRBV12-4 and J is TRBJ1-1; D gene ambiguous. CDR3 length: 16 residues. V was shortened by 6 bases and J by 4 bases, with 21 bases between the two germline ends. As DNA, the CDR3 is TGTGCCAGCAGCGGTCCCTACCCGGGAGCGGCCACTGAAGCTTTCTTT. The encoded protein is CASSGPYPGAATEAFF.

The chain uses TRBV20-1 and TRBJ1-2; D remains ambiguous. The V end lost 6 bases, the J end lost 1 base, and 18 bases lay between the germline ends. In germline, CDR1 is DFQATT, CDR2 SNEGSKA (reference sequence). The CDR3 consists of 15 residues. The CDR3 spells CSAHDRQAINYGYTF. As DNA, the CDR3 is TGCAGTGCCCACGACCGACAAGCGATTAACTATGGCTACACCTTC.

This clonotype was recorded a few times. One junction end disagrees with the germline gene, perhaps due to a read error. This chain connects TRBV7-2 to TRBJ2-4; 12 bases agree with TRBD2. CDR1 SGHTA and CDR2 FQGNSA come from the germline V gene. The CDR3 is 15 residues long. The CDR3 reads CASSSTGTSGWIREF. For the CDR3, the DNA is TGTGCCAGCAGCTCCACCGGGACTAGCGGGTGGATTAGAGAGTTC. Based on the CDR3 plus reference TRBV7-2 and TRBJ2-4, the full variable domain is GAGVSQSPSNKVTEKGKDVELRCDPISGHTALYWYRQSLGQGLEFLIYFQGNSAPDKSGLPSDRFSAERTGGSVSTLTIQRTQQEDSAVYLCASSSTGTSGWIREFGAGTRLSVL.

The chain links TRBV6-2 or TRBV6-3 to TRBJ2-7, with 9 bases matching TRBD1. The CDR3 has 15 amino acids. CDR1 is MNHEY, CDR2 SVGEGT, per germline. V lost 5 bases and J lost 0; bases outside the gene matches: 5. For the CDR3, the DNA is TGTGCCAGCAGTAAAGGGACAGGGATCTCCTACGAGCAGTACTTC. Translating it yields CASSKGTGISYEQYF.

This clonotype has more than one count but fewer than ten. The CDR3 DNA reads as TGTGCCAGTAGTATCCCCCAGGGCAGTAACATTCAGTACTTC. It yields the protein CASSIPQGSNIQYF. The chain carries TRBV19 and TRBJ2-4, with D tentatively TRBD1 (5 bases). The CDR3 runs 14 residues. CDR1 and CDR2 from the germline V gene are LNHDA and SQIVND (reference sequence). The germline V and J ends were trimmed by 3 bases and 7 bases, with 13 bases remaining between them.

The sample holds a few counts of this clonotype. The chain carries TRBV6-2 or TRBV6-3 and TRBJ2-5; weak D call: TRBD1 (5 bases). The germline gives CDR1 MNHEY, CDR2 SVGEGT. The length of the CDR3 is 14 residues. V shed 6 bases and J shed 3 bases, with 14 bases lying between them. CDR3 sequence: CASRLGPPKETQYF. The CDR3 nucleotides are TGTGCCAGCAGGCTGGGGCCGCCTAAAGAGACCCAGTACTTC.

At least ten counts were recorded for this clonotype. The chain employs TRBV7-8 and TRBJ2-5; 14 bases line up with TRBD2. Losses at the gene ends were 0 bases for V and 0 bases for J; bases not matched to a gene: 12. This CDR3 spans 21 amino acids. Germline CDR1 reads SGHVS; CDR2 reads FQNEAQ. In DNA, the CDR3 is TGTGCCAGCAGCTTAGCCTTCTTTGGGACTAGCGGGAGCGGGTACCAAGAGACCCAGTACTTC. Translating gives CASSLAFFGTSGSGYQETQYF.

V usage is TRBV10-3 and J usage is TRBJ2-3; 12 bases are shared with TRBD2. Looked up from germline, CDR1 is ENHRY and CDR2 is SYGVKD. The CDR3 contains 15 residues. After removal of 10 bases from V and 2 bases from J, the junction contained 7 bases not matched to a gene. DNA of the CDR3: TGTGCCACTAACCTAGCGGGAGGGCCCACAGATACGCAGTATTTT. Its translation: CATNLAGGPTDTQYF.

The rearrangement links TRBV29-1 to TRBJ2-7; D possibly corresponds to TRBD1 (6 bases). The germline V gene has CDR1 SQVTM and CDR2 ANQGSEA. The CDR3 length is 15 residues. With 1 base removed from V and 4 bases from J, the gap between germline ends came to 17 bases. The CDR3 DNA reads TGCAGCGTTGAAGGGTGGGGGCCCCTACGGTACGAGCAGTACGTC. Its translation is CSVEGWGPLRYEQYV.

The rearrangement uses TRBV6-1 and TRBJ2-1; no clear D gene. Germline CDR1 and CDR2: MNHNS and SASEGT. The CDR3 is made up of 13 amino acids. The V end was cut by 7 bases, the J end by 4 bases, with 11 bases between. CDR3 coding DNA: TGTGCCAGCATGAAAAACTCTTACAATGAGCAGTTCTTC. Translated: CASMKNSYNEQFF.

This clonotype occurred many times. The chain has TRBV7-2 and TRBJ1-2; 9 bases map to TRBD1. Trimming at V came to 5 bases and at J to 5 bases, leaving 6 bases not matched to a gene. Looked up from germline, CDR1 is SGHTA and CDR2 is FQGNSA. This CDR3 contains 14 residues. The CDR3 region has the DNA TGTGCCAGCAGCCGGGACAGGGTTGCGTATGGCTACACCTTC. Encoded protein: CASSRDRVAYGYTF.

As regards this clonotype: One end of the junction is discordant with germline, which a read error may explain. The V and J genes are TRBV6-1 and TRBJ1-5, with D perhaps matching TRBD1 (5 bases). The CDR3 consists of 12 residues. Germline values: CDR1 MNHNS, CDR2 SASEGT. DNA for the CDR3: TGTGCCAGCAGTGAAGTGGGGGATCTATCCCTTTTT. Its protein product is CASSEVGDLSLF.

The chain combines TRBV7-9 with TRBJ1-4, with 8 nucleotides matching TRBD1. After removal of 6 bases from V and 2 bases from J, the junction contained 5 bases not matched to a gene. In germline, CDR1 is SEHNR, CDR2 FQNEAQ (reference sequence). The CDR3 spans 15 residues. The CDR3 DNA reads as TGTGCCAGCAGGCCCTCAGGGGGCACTAATGAAAAACTGTTTTTT. As protein: CASRPSGGTNEKLFF. The whole variable domain, remainder taken from reference TRBV7-9 and TRBJ1-4, is DTGVSQNPRHKITKRGQNVTFRCDPISEHNRLYWYRQTLGQGPEFLTYFQNEAQLEKSRLLSDRFSAERPKGSFSTLEIQRTEQGDSAMYLCASRPSGGTNEKLFFGSGTQLSVL.

V and J are TRBV7-9 and TRBJ2-7, with D perhaps given as TRBD1 or TRBD2 (5 bases each). This CDR3 is 16 amino acids long. V dropped 2 bases and J dropped 4 bases, with 18 bases sitting between them. Germline assignment: CDR1 SEHNR and CDR2 FQNEAQ (reference sequence). The CDR3 coding sequence is TGTGCCAGCAGCTTATCAAGTATCGGGGCCCGGTACGAGCAGTACTTC. This sequence encodes CASSLSSIGARYEQYF.

This clonotype was detected many times. The V and J genes are TRBV12-3 or TRBV12-4 and TRBJ2-5, with D perhaps assigned TRBD1 or TRBD2 (5 bases each). Deletions cut 3 bases from V and 5 bases from J, with 16 bases between. The CDR3 has 15 residues. The CDR3: CASSFGGTGGETQYF. CDR3 in DNA: TGTGCCAGCAGTTTCGGAGGAACAGGTGGGGAGACCCAGTACTTC.

This clonotype was detected a few times. The genes are TRBV7-2 and TRBJ2-2, with TRBD1 matching 9 bases. Looked up from germline, CDR1 is SGHTA and CDR2 is FQGNSA. V lost 9 bases, J lost 6 bases, and 8 bases stayed unmatched. The CDR3 loop spans 14 amino acids. Written as DNA, the CDR3 is TGTGCCAGGACGACAGGGGGAAGGCCCGGGGAGCTGTTTTTT. It yields the protein CARTTGGRPGELFF.

The chain links TRBV18 to TRBJ1-5; TRBD1 agrees at 7 bases. The CDR3 consists of 17 residues. Per germline, CDR1 KGHSH and CDR2 LQKENI. J lost 4 bases, V lost 5 bases, and 14 bases had no gene match. The CDR3 loop reads CASSETITDRVNQPQHF. CDR3 sequence (DNA): TGTGCCAGCTCAGAAACTATCACCGACAGGGTAAATCAGCCCCAGCATTTT.

This clonotype was found a few times. The chain carries TRBV28 and TRBJ2-7; D unclear. V was shortened by 1 base and J by 2 bases, with 6 bases between the two germline ends. This CDR3 spans 13 amino acids. In germline, CDR1 is MDHEN, CDR2 SYDVKM. This chain's CDR3 is CASSLSVPYEQYF. The DNA for the CDR3 is TGTGCCAGCAGTTTATCAGTTCCCTACGAGCAGTACTTC.

This clonotype was counted only a few times. J is TRBJ2-7 and V is TRBV7-2; 10 nucleotides align to TRBD1. CDR3 length: 16 residues. Losses at the gene ends were 4 bases for V and 2 bases for J; bases not matched to a gene: 8. Germline V gene data show CDR1 as SGHTA and CDR2 as FQGNSA. The CDR3 region has the DNA TGTGCCAGCAGCTCCAAAGGGGACAGGGGAACCTACGAGCAGTACTTC. It codes for CASSSKGDRGTYEQYF.

In this sample, this clonotype turned up once. A read error may be the cause here, since a much bigger clone is one base away. The rearrangement joins TRBV7-6 to TRBJ2-5; D is unclear. The length of the CDR3 is 14 residues. Germline V CDR1 and CDR2: SGHVS, FNYEAQ. The CDR3 reads CASSVRPVQETLYF. The DNA of the CDR3 is TGTGCCAGCAGCGTACGGCCGGTGCAAGAGACCCTGTACTTC. The full variable domain, rest sourced from reference TRBV7-6 and TRBJ2-5, is GAGVSQSPRYKVTKRGQDVALRCDPISGHVSLYWYRQALGQGPEFLTYFNYEAQQDKSGLPNDRFSAERPEGSISTLTIQRTEQRDSAMYRCASSVRPVQETLYFGPGTRLLVL.

The chain carries TRBV27 and TRBJ1-2; 8 positions agree with TRBD1. This CDR3 is built from 15 residues. Unmatched junction bases numbered 5, after V lost 5 bases and J lost 0 bases. Germline V gives CDR1 MNHEY, CDR2 SMNVEV (reference sequence). CDR3 in DNA: TGTGCCAGCAGTCTCAGACAGGGGACTAACTATGGCTACACCTTC. Its translation: CASSLRQGTNYGYTF.

This clonotype was counted many times. The chain combines TRBV28 with TRBJ2-7; perhaps TRBD2 as D (6 bases). V shed 2 bases and J shed 3 bases, with 17 bases lying between them. The CDR3 has 16 residues. Per germline, CDR1 MDHEN and CDR2 SYDVKM. CDR3 nucleotide sequence: TGTGCCAGCAGTTTACCTGAAGCGGGCAGCCACTACGAGCAGTACTTC. Amino acid sequence: CASSLPEAGSHYEQYF.

This chain uses TRBV19 with TRBJ1-1; D gene unclear. Trimming cost V 3 bases and J 1 base, with 9 bases left between them. Germline V lookup: CDR1 LNHDA, CDR2 SQIVND (reference sequence). The CDR3 is 14 amino acids. CDR3 DNA: TGTGCCAGTAGTATTATGGGTCAGAACACTGAAGCTTTCTTT. Residues: CASSIMGQNTEAFF.

The V call is TRBV19, the J call TRBJ2-3, with 8 bases that match TRBD1. CDR3 size: 16 residues. J gave up 4 bases and V 8 bases, and 14 bases lay outside the gene matches. Germline V gene sequence: CDR1 LNHDA, CDR2 SQIVND (reference sequence). The CDR3 region is CASLRSAGGAADTQYF. The CDR3 DNA sequence: TGTGCCAGTCTGAGATCGGCAGGGGGCGCAGCAGATACGCAGTATTTT.